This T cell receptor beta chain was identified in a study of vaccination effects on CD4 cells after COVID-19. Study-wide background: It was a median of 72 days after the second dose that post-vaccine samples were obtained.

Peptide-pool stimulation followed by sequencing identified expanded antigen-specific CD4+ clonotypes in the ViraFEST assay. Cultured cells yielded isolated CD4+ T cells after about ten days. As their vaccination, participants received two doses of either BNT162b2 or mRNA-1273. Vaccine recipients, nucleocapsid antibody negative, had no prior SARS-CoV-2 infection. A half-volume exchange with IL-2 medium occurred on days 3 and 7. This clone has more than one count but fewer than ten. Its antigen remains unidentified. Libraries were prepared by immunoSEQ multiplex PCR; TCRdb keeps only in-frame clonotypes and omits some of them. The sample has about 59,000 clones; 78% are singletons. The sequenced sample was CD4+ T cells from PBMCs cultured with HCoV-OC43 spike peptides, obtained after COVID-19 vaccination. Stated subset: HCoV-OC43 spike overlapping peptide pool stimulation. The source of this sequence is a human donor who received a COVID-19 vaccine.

The CDR3 is CASSLGRLNTGELFF. The CDR3 DNA is TGTGCCAGCAGCTTGGGCAGATTAAACACCGGGGAGCTGTTTTTT. The gene calls are TRBV7-9 and TRBJ2-2; the D is unclear. From germline, CDR1 is SEHNR and CDR2 FQNEAQ (reference sequence). There are 15 residues in the CDR3. V shed 3 bases and J shed 2 bases, with 10 bases lying between them.